This paragraph covers one T cell receptor beta chain sequence. The data were taken from a study of blood T cells in healthy people across ages. The use of a sample-barcoded 5' primer and a J-beta primer mix characterized a second PCR of roughly 6 to 11 cycles. TCRdb re-analysed the 5' RACE reads in MiXCR, keeping a single row per CDR3 protein. The sample carries over 1,300,000 distinct CDR3 sequences, 45% to 70% recorded once. The V end lost 5 bases, the J end lost 4 bases, and 18 bases lay between the germline ends. CDR1 LNHDA and CDR2 SQIVND come from the germline V gene (reference sequence). This CDR3 has 16 amino acids.

The rearrangement links TRBV19 to TRBJ2-1; a possible D gene is TRBD2 (6 bases). This receptor was identified in a man between 18 and 35 years old in good health. Material: blood. For the CDR3, the DNA is TGTGCCAGTAGTCCCCTCTCTAGCGAAACTTACAATGAGCAGTTCTTC. This sequence encodes CASSPLSSETYNEQFF.